This TCR beta chain came from a study of control samples from healthy donors and cancer patients. CDR3 length: 14 amino acids. Germline V CDR1 and CDR2: MGHDK, SYGVNS. The V and J ends lost 4 bases and 4 bases, in that order; junction bases with no gene match: 4. The table came from immunoSEQ multiplex PCR; TCRdb's copy has only in-frame clones and leaves some out. The table records about 35,000 clones, 86% of them present only once. The chain links TRBV25-1 to TRBJ2-5, with 9 bases aligning to TRBD1. The sequenced sample was PBMCs. This TCR was sampled from a middle-aged woman with lung cancer. The CDR3 loop reads CASSGGTGLETQYF. As DNA, the CDR3 is TGTGCCAGCAGTGGAGGGACAGGGTTAGAGACCCAGTACTTC.